A single sample gave rise to the 16 T cell receptor beta chains below, sequenced in a study of technical replicates of blood from several donors. Repertoires were generated with immunoSEQ multiplex PCR, while TCRdb's copy carries only in-frame clones and drops some. The table lists approximately 76,000 clones, approximately 86% of them singletons. Sample: PBMCs. All receptors derive from a human donor in good health. Some clones in this sample may be carry-over from other donors' samples.

The chain recombines TRBV6-5 with TRBJ2-3; 7 bases line up with TRBD2. This CDR3 has 15 residues. Trimming at V came to 0 bases and at J to 3 bases, leaving 3 bases not matched to a gene. Germline V CDR1 and CDR2: MNHEY, SVGAGI. As DNA, the CDR3 is TGTGCCAGCAGTTACTCGTACGGGAGGACAGATACGCAGTATTTT. Translation: CASSYSYGRTDTQYF.

This sequence joins TRBV6-6 and TRBJ2-7, with D possibly matching TRBD1 (5 bases). The germline gives CDR1 MNHNY, CDR2 SVGAGI (reference sequence). V was cut by 0 bases and J by 2 bases, with 11 bases left in between. The CDR3 runs to 15 residues. This CDR3 is CASSYSIQQAYEQYF. The CDR3 coding sequence is TGTGCCAGCAGTTACTCGATTCAACAGGCCTACGAGCAGTACTTC.

CDR3 loop: CASYPRGSWTQETQYF. DNA for the CDR3: TGTGCCAGTTACCCTAGGGGGAGTTGGACCCAAGAGACCCAGTACTTC. The V and J genes are TRBV19 and TRBJ2-5; the D gene is possibly TRBD1 (6 bases). The germline V and J ends were trimmed by 8 bases and 1 base, with 20 bases remaining between them. Germline V lookup: CDR1 LNHDA, CDR2 SQIVND (reference sequence). The CDR3 runs to 16 residues.

CDR3 nucleotides: TGTGCCAGCATTGGGGGGTGGCAAGAGACCCAGTACTTC. Translating it yields CASIGGWQETQYF. The chain carries TRBV25-1 and TRBJ2-5; D perhaps matches TRBD2 (6 bases). Trimming stripped 7 bases from V and 2 bases from J, with 11 bases between. Per germline, CDR1 MGHDK and CDR2 SYGVNS. This CDR3 comprises 13 residues.

This rearrangement joins TRBV15 to TRBJ1-4; D unclear. The germline CDR1 and CDR2 sequences are LNHNV and YYDKDF (reference sequence). The CDR3 consists of 13 residues. V was trimmed by 4 bases and J by 4 bases, leaving 7 bases between them. The CDR3 is CATSNSNNEKLFF. CDR3 DNA: TGTGCCACCAGCAACAGCAATAATGAAAAACTGTTTTTT.

The J gene is TRBJ2-1, the V gene TRBV18; tentatively, D is TRBD1 (5 bases). Germline-derived CDR1 and CDR2 are KGHSH and LQKENI. Trimming pared 4 bases from V and 6 bases from J, leaving 13 bases between. This CDR3 has 14 amino acids. The CDR3 loop reads CASSLTGDSNEQFF. The CDR3 DNA reads as TGTGCCAGCTCACTGACCGGAGACAGCAATGAGCAGTTCTTC.

The CDR3 DNA reads as TGTGCCAGCAGCCGACGGGGACTAGCGGGAAGGCAGACCCAGTACTTC. Translated: CASSRRGLAGRQTQYF. This rearrangement joins TRBV27 to TRBJ2-5; 13 nucleotides align to TRBD2. The CDR3 totals 16 residues. The V and J ends lost 6 bases and 6 bases, in that order; junction bases with no gene match: 10. Germline V gives CDR1 MNHEY, CDR2 SMNVEV (reference sequence).

This rearrangement joins TRBV7-6 to TRBJ2-7; D may be TRBD1 (6 bases). The ends were cut back, 8 bases at V and 0 bases at J, with 8 bases in the middle. Germline assignment: CDR1 SGHVS and CDR2 FNYEAQ. The CDR3 loop spans 12 amino acids. The CDR3 DNA sequence: TGTGCCAGCTCAGGGGTCTCCTACGAGCAGTACTTC. Amino acid sequence: CASSGVSYEQYF.

This clone was picked up one time. The chain is built from TRBV21-1 and TRBJ1-2. TRBV21-1 is marked as a pseudogene. There are 17 residues in the CDR3. The CDR3 protein is CASRGGIRRERPDGYTF. The CDR3 region has the DNA TGTGCCAGCAGGGGCGGAATTAGGAGGGAGCGGCCTGATGGCTACACCTTC.

This clone is deemed medium-sized. Other nucleotide sequences from this sample produce the same CDR3. CDR3 in amino acids: CASSSSGGYNEQFF. CDR3 bases: TGCGCCAGCAGCTCTAGCGGGGGATACAATGAGCAGTTCTTC. This sequence joins TRBV5-1 and TRBJ2-1; TRBD2 matches 10 bases. The CDR3 has 14 amino acids. The germline V gene encodes CDR1 SGHRS and CDR2 YFSETQ. J lost 4 bases, V lost 3 bases, and 1 base had no gene match.

This rearrangement joins TRBV19 to TRBJ2-3; 12 bases are a match to TRBD2. The CDR3 sequence is 16 residues long. Germline trimming cut 5 bases from V and 1 base from J; bases unmatched to any gene: 4. Germline V CDR1 and CDR2: LNHDA, SQIVND (reference sequence). This chain's CDR3 is CASSAGTSGRTDTQYF. CDR3 in DNA: TGTGCCAGTAGTGCCGGGACTAGCGGGCGCACAGATACGCAGTATTTT.

The gene calls are TRBV7-9 and TRBJ1-1, with D unclear. Germline values: CDR1 SEHNR, CDR2 FQNEAQ (reference sequence). Trimming took off 4 bases at V and 7 bases at J, with 4 bases between the two ends. CDR3 length: 10 amino acids. The CDR3 loop reads CASSSVEAFF. CDR3 coding DNA: TGTGCCAGCAGCTCAGTTGAAGCTTTCTTT.

This rearrangement joins TRBV5-1 to TRBJ2-3; a possible D gene is TRBD2 (5 bases). V lost 3 bases, J lost 4 bases, and 18 bases lay in between. CDR1 and CDR2 (germline): SGHRS, YFSETQ. The CDR3 extends over 16 amino acids. The CDR3 loop reads CASSSGGSSAADTQYF. The CDR3 nucleotides are TGCGCCAGCAGCTCCGGCGGGTCGAGCGCCGCAGATACGCAGTATTTT. Full variable domain (remainder filled in from reference TRBV5-1 and TRBJ2-3): KAGVTQTPRYLIKTRGQQVTLSCSPISGHRSVSWYQQTPGQGLQFLFEYFSETQRNKGNFPGRFSGRQFSNSRSEMNVSTLELGDSALYLCASSSGGSSAADTQYFGPGTRLTVL.

This clone was counted at least ten times. V is TRBV5-6 and J is TRBJ1-1, with unresolved D. Looked up from germline, CDR1 is SGHDT and CDR2 is YYEEEE. This CDR3 region has 16 residues. Deletions cut 3 bases from V and 0 bases from J, with 15 bases between. CDR3 nucleotides: TGTGCCAGCAGCTCCCCGGGGAGACCGCTGAACACTGAAGCTTTCTTT. It specifies CASSSPGRPLNTEAFF.

This sequence joins TRBV7-2 and TRBJ2-1, with 9 positions matching TRBD2. Per the germline V gene, CDR1 is SGHTA and CDR2 is FQGNSA. Losses at the gene ends were 1 base for V and 1 base for J; bases not matched to a gene: 2. The CDR3 extends over 16 amino acids. CDR3 nucleotide sequence: TGTGCCAGCAGCTTAGGCCTAGCGGGGTCCTACAATGAGCAGTTCTTC. Translating gives CASSLGLAGSYNEQFF.

V is TRBV9 and J is TRBJ2-5; TRBD2 matches at 10 bases. V dropped 3 bases and J dropped 5; count of bases not matched to a gene: 7. CDR3 size: 15 residues. Germline V gene data show CDR1 as SGDLS and CDR2 as YYNGEE. The CDR3 loop reads CASSAAGLAWETQYF. CDR3 sequence (DNA): TGTGCCAGCAGCGCCGCGGGACTAGCGTGGGAGACCCAGTACTTC.